This T cell receptor (beta chain) came from a study of T cell repertoires in cytomegalovirus infection. The wider study: Public TCR beta signatures were indicative of both CMV infection and a matching HLA type.

CDR1 is SEHNR and CDR2 is FQNEAQ in the germline V gene (reference sequence). The length of the CDR3 is 17 residues. V shed 6 bases and J 3 bases; nucleotides not matched to a gene: 12. TCRdb independently ran MiXCR on the reads; one entry per CDR3 protein. This table has fewer than 650,000 distinct CDR3 sequences, just under 40% appearing once. This clonotype was found a few times. Its antigen is as yet unknown. Findings and caveats of the study: CMV-specific TCR beta clonotypes restricted by HLA-C dominated the ex vivo response.

The starting material was cultured PBMCs, obtained from culture after CMV antigen stimulation. The clonotype originates from a human donor in good health (CMV status not recorded). Some clones in this sample may be carry-over from other donors' samples. The chain uses TRBV7-9 and TRBJ1-5; 9 bases line up with TRBD1. The CDR3 protein is CASSYSVGTGLNQPQHF. The CDR3 DNA sequence: TGTGCCAGCAGTTATAGCGTAGGGACAGGGCTCAATCAGCCCCAGCATTTT.